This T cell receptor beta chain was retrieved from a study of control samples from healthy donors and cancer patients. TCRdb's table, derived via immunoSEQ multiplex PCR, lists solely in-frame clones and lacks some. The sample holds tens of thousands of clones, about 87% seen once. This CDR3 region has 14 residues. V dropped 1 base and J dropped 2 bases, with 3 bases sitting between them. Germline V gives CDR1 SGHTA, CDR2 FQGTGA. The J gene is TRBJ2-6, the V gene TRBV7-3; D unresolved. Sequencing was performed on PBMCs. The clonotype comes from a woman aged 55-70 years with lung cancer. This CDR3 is CASSLSAGANVLTF. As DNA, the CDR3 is TGTGCCAGCAGCTTAAGTGCTGGGGCCAACGTCCTGACTTTC.